These 2 T cell receptor beta chains were sequenced from one sample in a study of shared clonotypes between healthy human individuals (dated by TCRdb to 2019 to 2021). Library prep was done by the immunoSEQ multiplex PCR assay. TCRdb stores this immuneACCESS table with in-frame sequences only. Part of the clones is absent; in the studies checked, under half of the shortfall reflects unresolved V genes, and no reason is known for the rest. The sample table lists roughly 2.5 million clones, over 85% of them with a count of one. The ten largest clones capture 0.11% to 0.15% of the sample. The material sequenced was naive CD4+ T cells sorted from blood. The cell subset or site label here, explained by the study, means: CD45RA+ positively selected. Receptor source: a man younger than 35 in good health.

The chain uses TRBV5-1 and TRBJ2-2; maybe TRBD2 (6 bases). This CDR3 comprises 15 residues. CDR1 is SGHRS, CDR2 YFSETQ, per germline. V lost 4 bases and J lost 0, with 10 bases in between. This CDR3 reads CASSQGGTNTGELFF. In nucleotides, the CDR3 is TGCGCCAGCAGCCAAGGCGGGACGAACACCGGGGAGCTGTTTTTT.

The V gene is TRBV21-1, the J gene TRBJ2-5; the table's D call of TRBD1 was not tested on the DNA. TRBV21-1 is a pseudogene segment. This CDR3 is built from 16 residues. CDR3 in DNA: TGTGCCAGCAGCAAAGATAGACAGTCCCCTTTAGAGACCCAGTACTTC. Translated: CASSKDRQSPLETQYF.